The rows below give T cell receptor beta chains drawn from one sample of a study of shared clonotypes between healthy human individuals. The assay was immunoSEQ multiplex PCR, and TCRdb's table has in-frame clones only and misses some. The sample has approximately 590,000 clones; over 95% are singletons. The sequencing input was naive CD8+ T cells sorted from blood. The origin of the receptors is a woman aged 25 to 39 in good health. Each CDR3 is given with its conserved first and last residue. A D gene is named only where the DNA matches it firmly. Clone size is given for some rows only: seen once, a few or many times, or a class if the clone is expanded.

V	D	size	J	DNA	CDR3
TRBV28	TRBD2	once	TRBJ2-1	TGTGCCAGCAGTTTGACTAGCGGGAGGAATGAGCAGTTCTTC	CASSLTSGRNEQFF
TRBV4-2	NA	NA	TRBJ2-1	TGTGCCAGCAGCCAAGATAGCGACAGGTCTTTCTACAATGAGCAGTTCTTC	CASSQDSDRSFYNEQFF
TRBV6-1	NA	NA	TRBJ2-7	TGTGCCAGCACCAACTGGGACCTAAGCTCCTACGAGCAGTACTTC	CASTNWDLSSYEQYF
TRBV2	NA	NA	TRBJ2-3	TGTGCCAGCAGTGACGGGACCTCAAGCACAGATACGCAGTATTTT	CASSDGTSSTDTQYF
TRBV19	NA	NA	TRBJ2-1	TGTGCCAGTAGCCCTACCCCCCACCGGCACAATGAGCAGTTCTTC	CASSPTPHRHNEQFF
TRBV5-1	NA	NA	TRBJ2-7	TGCGCCAGCAGCCATACAGCGACCTACGAGCAGTACTTC	CASSHTATYEQYF
TRBV6-5	TRBD1	NA	TRBJ2-3	TGTGCCAGCAGGACCGGGACAGGGGCGGGGGATACGCAGTATTTT	CASRTGTGAGDTQYF
TRBV9	TRBD1	once	TRBJ1-1	TGTGCCAGCAGCGCGACAGGGGGCAACACTGAAGCTTTCTTT	CASSATGGNTEAFF
TRBV6-1	NA	NA	TRBJ1-2	TGTGCCAGCAGTGAAGTTGAGGGGAATTGGCATGGCTACACCTTC	CASSEVEGNWHGYTF
TRBV5-1	NA	NA	TRBJ2-7	TGCGCCAGCAGCTTGTCATCAGGCTCCTACGAGCAGTACTTC	CASSLSSGSYEQYF
TRBV5-1	NA	NA	TRBJ1-1	TGCGCCAGCAGCTCTGTTCTAGAGGGCACTGAAGCTTTCTTT	CASSSVLEGTEAFF
TRBV5-6	NA	NA	TRBJ2-1	TGTGCCAGCAGCCTGTTCAATGAGCAGTTCTTC	CASSLFNEQFF
TRBV7-9	NA	NA	TRBJ1-5	TGTGCCAGCAGCTTAGTAAGCGGTCAGCCCCAGCATTTT	CASSLVSGQPQHF
TRBV6-5	TRBD1	NA	TRBJ2-7	TGTGCCAGCAGTTACTCGGGGACAGGGGCTTCCGAGCAGTACTTC	CASSYSGTGASEQYF
TRBV7-8	NA	NA	TRBJ1-5	TGTGCCAGCAGCCCGATGAATGGAAACAATCAGCCCCAGCATTTT	CASSPMNGNNQPQHF
TRBV6-1	NA	NA	TRBJ1-1	TGTGCCAGCAGTGAGGAAGGAGGGGGCACTGAAGCTTTCTTT	CASSEEGGGTEAFF
TRBV27	NA	NA	TRBJ2-5	TGTGCCACCCGACCGAGCGGAGGGTTTGGGGAGACCCAGTACTTC	CATRPSGGFGETQYF
TRBV28	TRBD1	NA	TRBJ2-7	TGTGCCAGCAGTTTCAGGGGGTACTACGAGCAGTACTTC	CASSFRGYYEQYF